One TCR beta chain is described in this entry. Its antigen is not identified. The entry originates in a study of cytomegalovirus exposure and HLA in healthy donors. Regarding the study as a whole: In an earlier analysis, most TCR beta V segments were productive about 87% or about 30% of the time. Analyses of presence and absence presupposed an approximately uniform sequencing depth across donors. Listed as cytomegalovirus-associated were 150 or so TCR beta chains.

Germline V CDR1 and CDR2: SGHTA, FQGNSA. Trimming took 3 bases from V and 8 from J; bases not matched to a gene: 9. The CDR3 contains 14 residues. Use of 60 Vbeta and 13 Jbeta primers characterized the PCR. The protocol was immunoSEQ multiplex PCR, while the TCRdb copy is restricted to in-frame clones and leaves out a portion. Among about 150,000 clones listed, roughly 80% were seen once. The specimen was PBMCs. The clonotype originates from a woman in her forties or fifties in good health and CMV-seropositive. The V and J genes are TRBV7-2 and TRBJ1-2, with 7 bases fitting TRBD1. In nucleotides, the CDR3 is TGTGCCAGCAGCTTCGGCCAGGGGGAAAAGGGCTACACCTTC. It yields the protein CASSFGQGEKGYTF.